The clone carrying this T cell receptor (beta chain) was found many times. Trimming stripped 3 bases from V and 5 bases from J, with 16 bases between. Germline V gives CDR1 SGHAT, CDR2 FQNNGV. The CDR3 sequence is 15 residues long. It was RNA transcripts that yielded the amplified TCR beta CDR3 regions. In the first-round RT-PCR of the TCR CDR3, the HTBI primer set was used. TCRdb processed the multiplex PCR reads anew with MiXCR; each CDR3 protein has one entry. Among approximately 410,000 distinct CDR3 sequences listed, around 15% were seen once. This entry belongs to a study of T cells in Graves' hyperthyroidism and ophthalmopathy.

The gene calls are TRBV11-2 and TRBJ1-1; a possible D gene is TRBD1 (6 bases). This TCR was sampled from a man between 18 and 29 years old with Graves' ophthalmopathy. Sequenced input: blood. The CDR3 DNA follows: TGTGCCAGCAGCTTTCAGAAAACAGGGCGGACTGAAGCTTTCTTT. The encoded protein is CASSFQKTGRTEAFF.